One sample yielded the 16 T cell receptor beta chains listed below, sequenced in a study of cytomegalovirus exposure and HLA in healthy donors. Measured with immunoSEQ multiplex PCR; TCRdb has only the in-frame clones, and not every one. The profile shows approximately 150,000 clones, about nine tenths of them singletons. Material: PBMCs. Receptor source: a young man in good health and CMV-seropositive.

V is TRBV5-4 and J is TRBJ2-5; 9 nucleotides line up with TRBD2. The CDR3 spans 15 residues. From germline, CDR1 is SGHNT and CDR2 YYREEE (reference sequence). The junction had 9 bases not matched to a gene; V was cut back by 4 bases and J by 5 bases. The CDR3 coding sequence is TGTGCCAGCAGCGTCGCAGCGGGAGGAGGCGAGACCCAGTACTTC. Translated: CASSVAAGGGETQYF.

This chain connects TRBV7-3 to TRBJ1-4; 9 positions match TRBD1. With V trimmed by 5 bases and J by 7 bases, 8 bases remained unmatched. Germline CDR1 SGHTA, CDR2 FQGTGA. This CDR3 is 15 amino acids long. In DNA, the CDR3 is TGTGCCAGCAGCCCGCGGACAGGGGACCGTGAAAAACTGTTTTTT. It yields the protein CASSPRTGDREKLFF.

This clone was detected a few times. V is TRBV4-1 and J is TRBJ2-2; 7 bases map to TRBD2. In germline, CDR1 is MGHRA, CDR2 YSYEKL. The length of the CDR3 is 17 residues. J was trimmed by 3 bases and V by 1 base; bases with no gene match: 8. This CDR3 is CASSQGRASGHTGELFF. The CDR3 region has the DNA TGCGCCAGCAGCCAAGGAAGAGCTAGCGGACACACCGGGGAGCTGTTTTTT.

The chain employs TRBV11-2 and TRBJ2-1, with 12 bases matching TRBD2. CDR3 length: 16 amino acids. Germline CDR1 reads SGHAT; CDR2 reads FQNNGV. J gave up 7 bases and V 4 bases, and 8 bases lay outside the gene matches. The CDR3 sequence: CASSSRLAGARNEQFF. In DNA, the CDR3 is TGTGCCAGCAGCTCACGACTAGCGGGAGCTAGGAATGAGCAGTTCTTC. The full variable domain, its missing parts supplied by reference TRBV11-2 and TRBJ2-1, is EAGVAQSPRYKIIEKRQSVAFWCNPISGHATLYWYQQILGQGPKLLIQFQNNGVVDDSQLPKDRFSAERLKGVDSTLKIQPAKLEDSAVYLCASSSRLAGARNEQFFGPGTRLTVL.

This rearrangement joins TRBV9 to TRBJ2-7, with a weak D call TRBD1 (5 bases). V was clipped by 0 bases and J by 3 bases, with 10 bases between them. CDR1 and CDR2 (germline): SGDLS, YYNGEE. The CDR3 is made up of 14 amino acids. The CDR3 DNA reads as TGTGCCAGCAGCGTAGACGGACAACTCTACGAGCAGTACTTC. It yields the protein CASSVDGQLYEQYF.

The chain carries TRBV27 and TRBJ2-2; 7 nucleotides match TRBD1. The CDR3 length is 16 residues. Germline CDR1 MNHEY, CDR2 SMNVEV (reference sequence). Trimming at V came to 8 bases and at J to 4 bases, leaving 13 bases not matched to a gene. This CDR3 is CASGPLDRASTGELFF. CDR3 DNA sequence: TGTGCCAGCGGCCCGTTAGACAGGGCCAGCACCGGGGAGCTGTTTTTT.

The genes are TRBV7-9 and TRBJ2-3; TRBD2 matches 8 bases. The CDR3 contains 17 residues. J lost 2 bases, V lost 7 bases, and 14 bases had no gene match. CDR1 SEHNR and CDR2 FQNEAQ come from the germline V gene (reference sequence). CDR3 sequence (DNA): TGTGCCAGCACCCTGAGGTTATCTAGCGGGCCCACAGATACGCAGTATTTT. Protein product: CASTLRLSSGPTDTQYF.

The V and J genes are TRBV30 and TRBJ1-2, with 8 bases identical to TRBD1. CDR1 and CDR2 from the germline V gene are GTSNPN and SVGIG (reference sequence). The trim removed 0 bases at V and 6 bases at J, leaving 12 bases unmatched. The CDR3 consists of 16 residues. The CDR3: CAWSVPGGSVVNGYTF. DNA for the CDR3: TGTGCCTGGAGTGTTCCAGGGGGCTCAGTAGTAAATGGCTACACCTTC.

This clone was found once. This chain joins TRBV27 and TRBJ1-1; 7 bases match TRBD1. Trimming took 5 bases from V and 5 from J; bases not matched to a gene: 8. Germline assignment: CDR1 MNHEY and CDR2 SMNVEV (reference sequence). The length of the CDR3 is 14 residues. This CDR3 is CASSLNRGGTEAFF. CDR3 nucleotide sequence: TGTGCCAGCAGTCTTAACAGGGGTGGGACTGAAGCTTTCTTT.

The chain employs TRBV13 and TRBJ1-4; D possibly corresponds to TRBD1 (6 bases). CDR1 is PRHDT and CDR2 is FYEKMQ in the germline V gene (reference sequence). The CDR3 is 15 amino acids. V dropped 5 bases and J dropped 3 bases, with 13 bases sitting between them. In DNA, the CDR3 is TGTGCCAGCAGCCTAACAGGGCTGTCTAATGAAAAACTGTTTTTT. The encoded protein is CASSLTGLSNEKLFF.

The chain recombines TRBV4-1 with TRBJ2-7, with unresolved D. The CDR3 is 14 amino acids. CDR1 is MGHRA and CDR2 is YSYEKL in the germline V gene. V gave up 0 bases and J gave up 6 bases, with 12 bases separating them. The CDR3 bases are TGCGCCAGCAGCCAAGACCCAGAATTCGCCGAGCAGTACTTC. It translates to CASSQDPEFAEQYF.

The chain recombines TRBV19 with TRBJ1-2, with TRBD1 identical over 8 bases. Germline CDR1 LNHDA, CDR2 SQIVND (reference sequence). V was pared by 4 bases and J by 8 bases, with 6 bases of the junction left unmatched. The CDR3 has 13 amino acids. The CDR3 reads CASSTDRAFGYTF. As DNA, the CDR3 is TGTGCCAGTAGTACGGACAGGGCTTTCGGCTACACCTTC.

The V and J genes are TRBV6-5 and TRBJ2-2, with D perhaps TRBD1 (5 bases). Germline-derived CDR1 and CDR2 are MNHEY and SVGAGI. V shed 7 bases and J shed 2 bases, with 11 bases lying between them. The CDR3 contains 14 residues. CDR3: CASTDRFNTGELFF. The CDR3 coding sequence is TGTGCCAGCACCGACAGATTTAACACCGGGGAGCTGTTTTTT.

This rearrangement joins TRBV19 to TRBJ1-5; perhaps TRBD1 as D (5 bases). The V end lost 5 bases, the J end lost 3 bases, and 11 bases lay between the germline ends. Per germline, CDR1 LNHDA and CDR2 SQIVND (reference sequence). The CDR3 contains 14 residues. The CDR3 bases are TGTGCCAGTAGTGGCGGACACCTCAATCAGCCCCAGCATTTT. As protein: CASSGGHLNQPQHF.

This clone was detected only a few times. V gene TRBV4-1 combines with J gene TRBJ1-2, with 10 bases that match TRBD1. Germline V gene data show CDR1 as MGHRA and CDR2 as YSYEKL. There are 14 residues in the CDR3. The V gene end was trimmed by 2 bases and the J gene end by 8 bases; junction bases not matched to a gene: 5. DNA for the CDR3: TGCGCCAGCAGCCAACCTAGGGACAGGGGAGGCTACACCTTC. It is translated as CASSQPRDRGGYTF.

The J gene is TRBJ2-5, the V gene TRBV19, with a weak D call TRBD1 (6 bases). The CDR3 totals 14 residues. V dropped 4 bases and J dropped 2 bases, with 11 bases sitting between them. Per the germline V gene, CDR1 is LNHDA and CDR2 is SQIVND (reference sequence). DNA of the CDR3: TGTGCCAGTAGTAAGAAAGGACAGCAAGAGACCCAGTACTTC. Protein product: CASSKKGQQETQYF.